This TCR beta chain was identified in a study of T cells after yellow fever vaccination (dated by TCRdb to about 2019). General notes on the study: Libraries from fractions with low cell numbers were prepared with the SMART-Seq v4 Ultra Low Input RNA kit. Bulk PBMC replicates and cell subsets were isolated from blood drawn at multiple timepoints before and after both primary and secondary immunization. Bulk TCR alpha and beta repertoires were sequenced longitudinally to track T-cell clones before and after primary and booster YFV17D yellow fever vaccination. Two healthy male donors, one aged 18 to 29 and one aged 30 to 40 years, made up the cohort.

TCR cDNA was synthesized by 5'RACE template switching, through which a universal primer site and unique molecular identifiers were introduced. cDNA synthesis was primed from both the TCR alpha and TCR beta constant segments. Library amplification used two PCR steps, and the second PCR step added sample barcodes and sequencing adapters. Sequencing of libraries was performed on Illumina HiSeq 2500 (2x100 bp) or NovaSeq (2x150 bp). Processing in the source paper ran as follows. Demultiplexing of reads and collapsing into UMI consensus sequences were performed with MIGEC, and V(D)J alignment was carried out with MiXCR. Using edgeR on replicate PBMC samples, clonotypes were called vaccine-responding if FDR was below 0.01 and the log2 fold change was above 5 up to day 15. CD4 or CD8 identity was assigned to each bulk clonotype according to whether the clonotype was present at higher abundance in the sequenced CD4 repertoire or the sequenced CD8 repertoire. TCRdb trimmed public reads at Q25 via fastp, called clones via MiXCR and kept in-frame beta chains. CDR3 protein duplicates are merged, each entry listing the most common genes and DNA. In this record, the V and J calls reflect TCRdb's handling and not the investigators' own analysis. Across this sample there are around 600,000 distinct CDR3 sequences, with about 12% seen only once. The ten largest make up more than 13% of the sample.

There are 13 amino acids in the CDR3, from cysteine to phenylalanine inclusive. Kept here is only the CDR3 DNA, which spans 39 bases and is read in frame from base 1. CDR1 DFQATT and CDR2 SNEGSKA were looked up in the germline V gene (reference sequence). V and J are truncated by 6 bases and 4 bases respectively, leaving an intervening sequence of 13 bases. The investigation overall reported the following: After the booster, most clones that had expanded after primary vaccination were detected again (around 96% of CD4 and around 88% of CD8), suggesting broad maintenance of memory. A small share of clonotypes was detected in both CD4 and CD8 compartments, with the overlap likely arising from convergent recombination. Computational filtering was needed because FACS-sorted repertoires could contain abundant contaminating clonotypes from the bulk population. Because only two donors were included in the study, the extent to which the findings can be generalized is limited. The secondary T-cell response was weaker than the primary response but faster, peaking on day 5 instead of day 15.

This clonotype appeared a few times. Its antigen is not yet known. The input lacks base qualities; no much larger clone sits a single base away. In the paper's terms, the treatment or condition label means: live attenuated yellow fever vaccine strain. At every blood-draw timepoint, two biological replicates of bulk PBMCs were collected. A standard Ficoll-Paque protocol was used to isolate PBMCs from peripheral blood. TriZol was used to extract RNA from bulk PBMCs, from CD4 and CD8 fractions, and from dextramer-positive and dextramer-negative fractions. The starting material was PBMCs, obtained on the day of the yellow fever booster vaccination. The TCR comes from a man aged 25 to 40 who received the YFV17D yellow fever vaccine. The chain was built from TRBV20-1 and TRBJ1-5; the best D guess is TRBD1, with 6 bases matching. The CDR3 is CSAIPGANQPQHF. The sequenced DNA: TGCAGTGCCATTCCGGGGGCTAATCAGCCCCAGCATTTT.